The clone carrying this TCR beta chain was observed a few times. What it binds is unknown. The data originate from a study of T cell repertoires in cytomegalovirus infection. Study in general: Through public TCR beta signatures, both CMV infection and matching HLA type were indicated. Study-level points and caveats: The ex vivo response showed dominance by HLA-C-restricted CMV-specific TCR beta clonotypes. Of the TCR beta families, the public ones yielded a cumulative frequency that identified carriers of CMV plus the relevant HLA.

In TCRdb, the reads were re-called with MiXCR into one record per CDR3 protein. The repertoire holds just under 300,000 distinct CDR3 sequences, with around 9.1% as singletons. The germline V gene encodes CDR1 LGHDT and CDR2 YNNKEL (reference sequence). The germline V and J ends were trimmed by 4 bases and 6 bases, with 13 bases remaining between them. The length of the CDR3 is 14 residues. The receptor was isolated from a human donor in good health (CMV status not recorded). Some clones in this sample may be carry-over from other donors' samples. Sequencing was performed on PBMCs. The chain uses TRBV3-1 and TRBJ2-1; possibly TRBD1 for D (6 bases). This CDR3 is CASSRAGEANEQFF. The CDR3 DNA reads TGTGCCAGCAGCCGGGCAGGGGAAGCCAATGAGCAGTTCTTC.